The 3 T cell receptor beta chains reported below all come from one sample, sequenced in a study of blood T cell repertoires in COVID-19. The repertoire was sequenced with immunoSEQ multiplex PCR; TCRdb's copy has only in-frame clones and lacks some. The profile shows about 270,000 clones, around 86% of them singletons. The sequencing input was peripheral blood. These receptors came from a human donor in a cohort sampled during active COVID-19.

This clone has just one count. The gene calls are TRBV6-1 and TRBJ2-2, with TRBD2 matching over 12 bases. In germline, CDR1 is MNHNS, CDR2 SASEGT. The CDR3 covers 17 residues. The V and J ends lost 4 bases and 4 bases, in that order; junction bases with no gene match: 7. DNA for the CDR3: TGTGCCAGCAGTGGGCAACTAGCGGGAGGTGTCACCGGGGAGCTGTTTTTT. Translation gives CASSGQLAGGVTGELFF.

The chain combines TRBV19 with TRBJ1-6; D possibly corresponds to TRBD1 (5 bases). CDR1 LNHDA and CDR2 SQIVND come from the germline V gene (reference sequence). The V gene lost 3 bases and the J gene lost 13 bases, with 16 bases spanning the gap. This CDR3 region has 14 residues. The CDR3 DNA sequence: TGTGCCAGTAGTATGGGGCAACTATTCGCGCCCCTCCACTTT. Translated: CASSMGQLFAPLHF.

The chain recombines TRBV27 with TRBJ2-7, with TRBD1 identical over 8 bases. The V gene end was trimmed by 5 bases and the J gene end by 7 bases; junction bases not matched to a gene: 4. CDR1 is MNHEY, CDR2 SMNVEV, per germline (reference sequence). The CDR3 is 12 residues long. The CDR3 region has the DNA TGTGCCAGCAGTCGTACAGGGGGGGAGCAGTACTTC. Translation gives CASSRTGGEQYF.